The 25 T cell receptor beta chains below all came from one sample that was sequenced in a study of glioma-infiltrating T cells after dendritic cell vaccination. Stated time point: after dendritic cell vaccination, including at tumor progression/relapse. TCRdb's copy holds only in-frame clones and misses some; the assay was immunoSEQ multiplex PCR. The profile shows approximately 85,000 clones, less than 85% of them singletons. The specimen comprised blood, sampled after dendritic cell vaccination. The receptors shown here come from a human donor with glioblastoma.

The V gene is TRBV5-1, the J gene TRBJ1-5; D is perhaps TRBD1 (5 bases). CDR3 size: 16 residues. V was cut by 2 bases and J by 10 bases, with 22 bases left in between. Germline V lookup: CDR1 SGHRS, CDR2 YFSETQ. Here the CDR3 reads CASSFRPEGDLFPQHF. In nucleotides, the CDR3 is TGCGCCAGCAGCTTCAGGCCAGAAGGGGACTTGTTTCCCCAGCATTTT.

V usage is TRBV29-1 and J usage is TRBJ1-1; D gene unclear. CDR3 size: 14 residues. V lost 2 bases and J 1 base, leaving 11 bases between the germline ends. CDR1 is SQVTM, CDR2 ANQGSEA, per germline. CDR3 in DNA: TGCAGCGTTGAACTTGTCACAGAGAACACTGAAGCTTTCTTT. Translation gives CSVELVTENTEAFF.

The chain couples TRBV5-1 to TRBJ2-3; 9 positions agree with TRBD2. Per the germline V gene, CDR1 is SGHRS and CDR2 is YFSETQ. The CDR3 runs to 15 residues. Trimming cost V 2 bases and J 5 bases; bases outside gene matches: 6. CDR3 residues: CASSFERGAQDTQYF. In nucleotides, the CDR3 is TGCGCCAGCAGCTTTGAGCGGGGGGCCCAAGATACGCAGTATTTT.

This chain connects TRBV19 to TRBJ2-1, with D maybe TRBD1 (6 bases). The CDR3 length is 13 residues. Trimming took 6 bases from V and 3 from J, leaving 9 bases between them. The germline V gene encodes CDR1 LNHDA and CDR2 SQIVND (reference sequence). CDR3 in DNA: TGTGCCAGTAGACCGGGACACTACAATGAGCAGTTCTTC. It specifies CASRPGHYNEQFF. The full variable domain, in which reference TRBV19 and TRBJ2-1 provide the parts outside the CDR3, is DGGITQSPKYLFRKEGQNVTLSCEQNLNHDAMYWYRQDPGQGLRLIYYSQIVNDFQKGDIAEGYSVSREKKESFPLTVTSAQKNPTAFYLCASRPGHYNEQFFGPGTRLTVL.

This chain links TRBV6-1 with TRBJ1-3; TRBD1 is a possible D gene (5 bases). Germline values: CDR1 MNHNS, CDR2 SASEGT. V was clipped by 4 bases and J by 2 bases, with 12 bases between them. This CDR3 comprises 15 residues. In DNA, the CDR3 is TGTGCCAGCAGTGCAGACAGCATGACTGGAAACACCATATATTTT. Translated: CASSADSMTGNTIYF.

This clone has a single count. The V gene is TRBV4-2, the J gene TRBJ1-5; D is unclear. V dropped 5 bases and J dropped 6 bases, with 14 bases sitting between them. The CDR3 runs to 14 residues. CDR1 and CDR2 (germline): LGHNA, YNFKEQ. The chain's CDR3 is CASSSPGEGQPQHF. CDR3 sequence (DNA): TGTGCCAGCAGCTCCCCCGGGGAGGGTCAGCCCCAGCATTTT.

This chain joins TRBV11-2 and TRBJ2-2; no reliable D call. The CDR3 contains 12 residues. The germline V gene encodes CDR1 SGHAT and CDR2 FQNNGV. V dropped 5 bases and J dropped 2 bases, with 3 bases sitting between them. CDR3 residues: CASSVNTGELFF. The CDR3 DNA reads as TGTGCCAGCAGCGTAAACACCGGGGAGCTGTTTTTT.

This chain joins TRBV28 and TRBJ2-2, with 8 bases lining up with TRBD2. V lost 7 bases, J lost 7 bases, and 5 bases stayed unmatched. The germline V gene encodes CDR1 MDHEN and CDR2 SYDVKM. The CDR3 length is 13 residues. This CDR3 reads CASTGGAGGELFF. The CDR3 region has the DNA TGTGCCAGCACGGGAGGGGCCGGCGGGGAGCTGTTTTTT. Drawing the rest from reference TRBV28 and TRBJ2-2, the complete variable domain is DVKVTQSSRYLVKRTGEKVFLECVQDMDHENMFWYRQDPGLGLRLIYFSYDVKMKEKGDIPEGYSVSREKKERFSLILESASTNQTSMYLCASTGGAGGELFFGEGSRLTVL.

The chain joins TRBV19 to TRBJ1-4; D gene uncertain. This CDR3 region has 12 residues. The V end was cut by 5 bases, the J end by 8 bases, with 9 bases between. Germline V CDR1 and CDR2: LNHDA, SQIVND (reference sequence). The CDR3 sequence: CASSVSLEKLFF. In DNA, the CDR3 is TGTGCCAGTAGTGTGTCTTTGGAAAAACTGTTTTTT.

This clone was seen more than once but under ten times. The chain joins TRBV7-6 to TRBJ2-7; 8 nucleotides match TRBD1. The CDR3 is 16 residues long. Germline CDR1 SGHVS, CDR2 FNYEAQ. V lost 3 bases, J lost 0 bases, and 7 bases stayed unmatched. The CDR3 nucleotides are TGTGCCAGCAGCTTTCTCTCGGGACAGGCCTCCTACGAGCAGTACTTC. This codes for CASSFLSGQASYEQYF. The entire variable domain, with the rest obtained from reference TRBV7-6 and TRBJ2-7, is as follows: GAGVSQSPRYKVTKRGQDVALRCDPISGHVSLYWYRQALGQGPEFLTYFNYEAQQDKSGLPNDRFSAERPEGSISTLTIQRTEQRDSAMYRCASSFLSGQASYEQYFGPGTRLTVT.

The chain has TRBV19 and TRBJ2-7; 7 nucleotides line up with TRBD2. Germline V gene lookup returns CDR1 LNHDA and CDR2 SQIVND (reference sequence). V lost 7 bases to trimming and J lost 0 bases; unmatched junction nucleotides: 6. The CDR3 is 14 amino acids. CDR3 region: CASTPTSSSYEQYF. The CDR3 coding sequence is TGTGCCAGTACTCCGACTAGCAGCTCCTACGAGCAGTACTTC.

The rearrangement uses TRBV20-1 and TRBJ2-7; possible D gene TRBD2, 5 bases. V lost 5 bases, J lost 2 bases, and 7 bases lay in between. This CDR3 has 11 residues. Germline V lookup: CDR1 DFQATT, CDR2 SNEGSKA (reference sequence). For the CDR3, the DNA is TGCAGTGCTTCCGGGGCCTACGAGCAGTACTTC. Translating gives CSASGAYEQYF.

The genes are TRBV27 and TRBJ2-1, with D possibly TRBD2 on 5 matching bases. The CDR3 runs 15 residues. Between the trimmed V and J ends, which lost 2 bases and 10 bases, there was a span of 18 bases. Germline lookup yields CDR1 MNHEY and CDR2 SMNVEV (reference sequence). For the CDR3, the DNA is TGTGCCAGCAGTTTAGGTTATTTCGGGATACGGGAGCAGTTCTTC. Residues: CASSLGYFGIREQFF.

This chain connects TRBV28 to TRBJ1-2; 8 nucleotides match TRBD1. Germline values: CDR1 MDHEN, CDR2 SYDVKM. This CDR3 has 13 amino acids. V lost 7 bases to trimming and J lost 6 bases; unmatched junction nucleotides: 7. The CDR3 spells CASTSGGADGYTF. The CDR3 DNA is TGTGCCAGCACCTCAGGGGGCGCGGATGGCTACACCTTC.

The rearrangement uses TRBV4-3 and TRBJ1-4; 7 bases fit TRBD1. V shed 0 bases and J 1 base; nucleotides not matched to a gene: 2. CDR1 is LGHNA and CDR2 is YSLEER in the germline V gene. This CDR3 region has 16 residues. The CDR3 DNA reads TGCGCCAGCAGCCAAGAATACAGGGGAACTAATGAAAAACTGTTTTTT. Its protein product is CASSQEYRGTNEKLFF.

This CDR3 is CASSVATREGGGTDTQYF. The CDR3, as DNA: TGTGCCAGCAGCGTAGCTACCAGAGAGGGCGGGGGGACAGATACGCAGTATTTT. V gene TRBV9 combines with J gene TRBJ2-3, with TRBD2 matching over 8 bases. Germline CDR1 and CDR2: SGDLS and YYNGEE. J was trimmed by 3 bases and V by 0 bases; bases with no gene match: 12. The CDR3 loop spans 18 amino acids.

This clone showed up just a few times. The V gene is TRBV6-4, the J gene TRBJ2-1, with 7 positions matching TRBD2. The trim removed 4 bases at V and 2 bases at J, leaving 5 bases unmatched. Germline lookup yields CDR1 MRHNA and CDR2 SNTAGT. The CDR3 is 15 residues long. This chain's CDR3 is CASSAAGEPYNEQFF. The CDR3 region has the DNA TGTGCCAGCAGTGCCGCGGGGGAACCCTACAATGAGCAGTTCTTC.

The J gene is TRBJ1-1, the V gene TRBV6-5; a possible D gene is TRBD1 (6 bases). Germline V CDR1 and CDR2: MNHEY, SVGAGI. The CDR3 is made up of 16 amino acids. V lost 0 bases, J lost 3 bases, and 14 bases lay in between. The CDR3 region is CASSYSQFRGDTEAFF. The CDR3 DNA sequence: TGTGCCAGCAGTTACTCACAATTCAGGGGAGACACTGAAGCTTTCTTT.

The V gene is TRBV7-2, the J gene TRBJ2-1; perhaps TRBD2 as D (5 bases). Trimming took 2 bases from V and 0 from J, leaving 14 bases between them. Germline V CDR1 and CDR2: SGHTA, FQGNSA. The CDR3 covers 17 residues. The CDR3 spells CASSLRAGLSSYNEQFF. The CDR3 coding sequence is TGTGCCAGCAGCTTACGGGCGGGTCTGAGCTCCTACAATGAGCAGTTCTTC.

The CDR3 DNA reads TGTGCCACCAGCAGAAACCCCCACGGGACAGGGGGCGGCTATGGCTACACCTTC. Its protein is CATSRNPHGTGGGYGYTF. This sequence joins TRBV15 and TRBJ1-2; TRBD1 agrees at 12 bases. This CDR3 contains 18 residues. Germline CDR1 and CDR2: LNHNV and YYDKDF (reference sequence). Trimming at V came to 2 bases and at J to 4 bases, leaving 11 bases not matched to a gene.

This clone was seen a few times. V is TRBV6-6 and J is TRBJ1-2; 9 bases match TRBD1. This CDR3 region has 16 residues. V gave up 5 bases and J gave up 7 bases; unmatched junction bases: 14. Germline V gene sequence: CDR1 MNHNY, CDR2 SVGAGI (reference sequence). CDR3 loop: CASSPSPPGTGSGYTF. The DNA of the CDR3 is TGTGCCAGCAGTCCTTCCCCTCCCGGGACAGGGTCTGGCTACACCTTC.

The V and J genes are TRBV30 and TRBJ1-2, with a tentative D call TRBD1 (5 bases). This CDR3 has 13 residues. The germline gives CDR1 GTSNPN, CDR2 SVGIG (reference sequence). V was trimmed by 2 bases and J by 4 bases, leaving 11 bases between them. The CDR3 DNA follows: TGTGCCTGGAGTAGACAGACGCCCTATGGCTACACCTTC. Its translation: CAWSRQTPYGYTF.

The chain uses TRBV5-1 and TRBJ2-6; D is uncertain. Germline V gene sequence: CDR1 SGHRS, CDR2 YFSETQ. The CDR3 is 15 amino acids. The V end lost 1 base, the J end lost 4 bases, and 9 bases lay between the germline ends. Written as DNA, the CDR3 is TGCGCCAGCAGCTTGCACTCGTACGGGGCCAACGTCCTGACTTTC. Its translation: CASSLHSYGANVLTF.

This sequence joins TRBV27 and TRBJ1-1; no clear D gene. There are 13 residues in the CDR3. V was trimmed by 3 bases and J by 1 base, leaving 6 bases between them. Germline V gene data show CDR1 as MNHEY and CDR2 as SMNVEV (reference sequence). The CDR3 sequence is CASSFGGNTEAFF. The CDR3 DNA follows: TGTGCCAGCAGTTTCGGCGGGAACACTGAAGCTTTCTTT.

This clone has a single count. The chain employs TRBV5-1 and TRBJ1-6; TRBD1 matches at 7 bases. Germline V lookup: CDR1 SGHRS, CDR2 YFSETQ. The trim removed 4 bases at V and 6 bases at J, leaving 4 bases unmatched. The CDR3 has 14 amino acids. CDR3 protein: CASSRDSVNSPLHF. The CDR3 nucleotides are TGCGCCAGCAGCCGGGACAGTGTTAATTCACCCCTCCACTTT.